This T cell receptor (beta chain) was identified during a study of quantifying T cell responses using KT2 cells (dated by TCRdb to between 2016 and 2019). In the study overall: RNA was DNase-treated and reverse transcribed with TCR alpha and beta constant-region primers, mostly using SuperScript III. Under optimum conditions, the efficiency of the T4 ligation step was estimated to be more than 8%. PCR2 was performed as a SYBR Green qPCR and was stopped at a predetermined fluorescence threshold so that over-amplification was avoided.

Regarding this clonotype: Its target antigen remains unknown. It has no much larger one-base neighbor in the sample; base qualities were not kept.

To test the sensitivity and accuracy of the pipeline, known numbers of KT2, a T cell clone whose TCR had already been sequenced, were spiked into unfractionated PBMC. A range of KT2-to-PBMC ratios was set up by mixing KT2 cells into a fixed number of PBMC. V lost 6 bases and J lost 0 bases, and the count of bases not matched to a germline gene is 20. CDR1 and CDR2 (SGHAT, FQNNGV) derive from the germline V gene. The CDR3 holds 21 amino acids from the cysteine to the phenylalanine. Left in the record is the CDR3 DNA by itself, 63 bases read in frame from the first base. The paper's findings and limits, for the study overall: Saturation in the detection of KT2 sequences was observed at very high KT2 spike-in numbers. KT2 sequences were detected down to the lowest spike-in tested, about one KT2 cell per 100,000 PBMC. Counts of KT2 alpha and beta sequences scaled linearly with input KT2 cell number over several orders of magnitude. No side-by-side comparison between this pipeline and other TCR sequencing techniques was included in the study.

Libraries were built with UMI-ligation and nested PCR. A single-stranded oligonucleotide carrying the Illumina SP2 sequence and a UMI was ligated to the cDNA 3' end using T4 RNA ligase 1. PCR1 used four to five cycles (98 degrees C 15 s, 69 degrees C 30 s, 72 degrees C 40 s), and the beta primer was an equimolar mix of RC1.1 and RC1.2 that covered TRBC1 and TRBC2. Starting at PCR2, TCR alpha and beta chains were handled separately, and sample indices and Illumina adaptors were added. The UMI was composed of 12 random nucleotides, arranged as two hexamers separated by a spacer, and was positioned after an 8-base spacer. The libraries were sequenced on an Illumina MiSeq using v2 2x251 paired-end chemistry, usually with 12 to 13 samples in each run. To boost diversity, each sequencing library was supplemented with PhiX DNA at about 5-7.5%. In the original analysis: Raw reads were converted to FASTQ with bcl2fastq and demultiplexed by dual indices using Demultiplexor. V and J genes were assigned by Decombinator through tag matching that permitted a single base-pair mismatch. UMIs were used by Collapsinator to correct both sequencing errors and frequency errors caused by PCR heterogeneity. CDR3Translator turned Decombinator identifiers into nucleotide sequence, translated that sequence into amino acids, and pulled out the CDR3 based on C- and N-terminal motifs. Each distinct KT2 TCR was counted as one cluster of KT2 sequences that shared a single unique molecular identifier. TCRdb ran its own pipeline on the public reads, namely fastp trimming at Q25 and MiXCR clone calling, and kept in-frame beta chains. Rows merge per CDR3 protein into single entries with the most common DNA and genes. TCRdb, not the original authors, processed these V and J calls. The sample table records over 55,000 distinct CDR3 sequences; roughly 12% of these occur just once. Roughly 9.5% of the sample lies in the top ten.

Sequenced input: PBMCs spiked with cells of the T cell clone KT2. Recombination connected TRBV11-2 to TRBJ2-3; the central 11 bases match TRBD2. The clonotype comes from a human donor. In nucleotides, the sequence is TGTGCCAGCAGTGGGCGTCGGGGGCTCGATAGCGGGAGGGAAAGCACAGATACGCAGTATTTT. It translates to CASSGRRGLDSGRESTDTQYF.